The T cell receptor (beta chain) under discussion was sequenced for a study of blood T cell repertoires in COVID-19. Overall study: Sites in the United States, Italy and Spain provided acute and convalescent COVID-19 samples. PBMCs, B-cell-depleted T cells, or T cells provided the cDNA or gDNA that made up the material.

Using immunoSEQ multiplex PCR, the repertoire was profiled, and TCRdb retains in-frame clones only, with some absent. The sample carries under 300,000 clones, roughly 90% recorded once. This receptor was obtained from a woman in her 40s who had recovered from COVID-19. The sequencing input was peripheral blood.

CDR3 region: CASSGGRGNEKLFF. CDR3 DNA: TGTGCCAGCAGCGGGGGCAGGGGTAATGAAAAACTGTTTTTT. This chain uses TRBV7-9 with TRBJ1-4; the D gene is possibly TRBD1 (6 bases). Germline V gene lookup returns CDR1 SEHNR and CDR2 FQNEAQ (reference sequence). The CDR3 totals 14 residues. Trimming took off 5 bases at V and 4 bases at J, with 11 bases between the two ends. Based on the CDR3 plus reference TRBV7-9 and TRBJ1-4, the full variable domain is DTGVSQNPRHKITKRGQNVTFRCDPISEHNRLYWYRQTLGQGPEFLTYFQNEAQLEKSRLLSDRFSAERPKGSFSTLEIQRTEQGDSAMYLCASSGGRGNEKLFFGSGTQLSVL.